This paragraph covers one T cell receptor (beta chain) sequence. This sample was included in a study of cytomegalovirus exposure and HLA in healthy donors. Trimming cost V 7 bases and J 8 bases, with 17 bases left between them. CDR1 and CDR2 (germline): MDHEN, SYDVKM. The CDR3 totals 14 residues. PCR was performed using 60 Vbeta and 13 Jbeta primers. The protocol was immunoSEQ multiplex PCR, while the TCRdb copy is restricted to in-frame clones and leaves out a portion. The sample includes roughly 110,000 clones, less than 85% of them seen just once. This sequence originates from a man younger than 35 in good health and CMV-seronegative. Sequenced input: PBMCs. The gene calls are TRBV28 and TRBJ1-4; D is perhaps TRBD1 (5 bases). The CDR3 sequence is CASTNGRRDEKLFF. The CDR3 DNA is TGTGCCAGCACCAACGGTCGGAGGGACGAAAAACTGTTTTTT.